The clone carrying this TCR beta chain showed up just a few times. Its specificity is unknown. CD4+CD25+CD127- Tregs, CD4+CD25- non-Tregs, CD4 and CD8 cells were sorted. This sample stems from a study of Tregs in tolerant kidney transplant recipients. The study, taken as a whole, reports: Findings come from small patient numbers and require larger validation. Donor-specific Treg expansion exceeded global Treg expansion in tolerant patients, suggesting antigen drive.

Sequencing used immunoSEQ multiplex PCR; TCRdb keeps in-frame clones, though not all of them. This table holds around 66,000 clones, approximately 85% found once. Germline CDR1 LNHDA, CDR2 SQIVND (reference sequence). The CDR3 sequence is 15 residues long. The junction had 5 bases not matched to a gene; V was cut back by 3 bases and J by 5 bases. J is TRBJ2-7 and V is TRBV19; 12 nucleotides align to TRBD2. Sequenced here: Tregs from blood, sampled before the transplant. The TCR originated in a human donor who received a combined kidney and bone marrow transplant. The CDR3 here is CASSIETSGSNEQYF. The CDR3 DNA reads TGTGCCAGTAGTATTGAGACTAGCGGGAGCAACGAGCAGTACTTC.